This section outlines one T cell receptor beta chain sequence together with its context. The target antigen is unknown. Study-level points and caveats: The larger cohort examined one V-J beta rearrangement, not whole repertoires.

Purified naive CD4+ T cells were depleted of CD25+ Tregs. Each CDR3 protein gets one entry after TCRdb re-called the 5' RACE reads with MiXCR. The sample includes nearly 55,000 distinct CDR3 sequences, roughly 22% of them seen just once. The germline gives CDR1 SGHTA, CDR2 FQGNSA. The length of the CDR3 is 13 residues. V lost 7 bases and J 6 bases, leaving 13 bases between the germline ends. This clonotype originated in a female donor with breast cancer. This chain uses TRBV7-2 with TRBJ2-1; unclear D gene. The source material was tumor-infiltrating naive CD4+ T cells sorted from the breast tumor. Subset defined: naive CD4+ T cells, CD4+CD45RA+CD25-. The CDR3 sequence is CASNPYLGNEQFF. For the CDR3, the DNA is TGTGCCAGCAACCCCTACCTTGGCAATGAGCAGTTCTTC.